The 10 T cell receptor beta chains reported below all come from one sample, sequenced in a study of T cell changes during pregnancy in multiple sclerosis. The repertoire was sequenced with immunoSEQ multiplex PCR; TCRdb's copy has only in-frame clones and lacks some. The data contain around 44,000 clones, less than 90% of them singletons. Source: CD4+ T cells from peripheral blood mononuclear cells, taken in the second trimester of pregnancy. These receptors were obtained from a female donor with multiple sclerosis, enrolled in a pregnancy study.

V and J are TRBV15 and TRBJ2-2; 8 bases agree with TRBD2. CDR1 and CDR2 (germline): LNHNV, YYDKDF (reference sequence). This CDR3 spans 13 amino acids. The V gene end was trimmed by 10 bases and the J gene end by 3 bases; junction bases not matched to a gene: 4. The CDR3 coding sequence is TGTGCCATGCGGGAGGAGTACACCGGGGAGCTGTTTTTT. This codes for CAMREEYTGELFF.

The chain has TRBV15 and TRBJ1-4, with a possible D match to TRBD1 (5 bases). The germline V and J ends were trimmed by 4 bases and 7 bases, with 16 bases remaining between them. The CDR3 is 15 amino acids. CDR1 is LNHNV, CDR2 YYDKDF, per germline (reference sequence). CDR3 nucleotide sequence: TGTGCCACCAGCATAACGGGGGTTTCGGGTGAAAAACTGTTTTTT. Its translation is CATSITGVSGEKLFF.

The V and J genes are TRBV5-6 and TRBJ2-7, with D possibly matching TRBD2 (5 bases). Germline CDR1 SGHDT, CDR2 YYEEEE. CDR3 length: 13 amino acids. V shed 0 bases and J shed 7 bases, with 11 bases lying between them. CDR3 sequence (DNA): TGTGCCAGCAGCTTGGGGCGGGTTGGGGAGCAGTACTTC. It translates to CASSLGRVGEQYF.

The chain joins TRBV7-6 to TRBJ1-5, with 8 bases identical to TRBD1. The CDR3 length is 15 residues. Germline lookup yields CDR1 SGHVS and CDR2 FNYEAQ. Losses at the gene ends were 5 bases for V and 5 bases for J; bases not matched to a gene: 8. CDR3 residues: CASSAGTGIDQPQHF. The CDR3 coding sequence is TGTGCCAGCAGCGCCGGGACAGGCATAGATCAGCCCCAGCATTTT.

The chain links TRBV19 to TRBJ2-2, with 9 bases that match TRBD1. The CDR3 is 14 residues long. Trimming cost V 5 bases and J 8 bases; bases outside gene matches: 6. The germline CDR1 and CDR2 sequences are LNHDA and SQIVND (reference sequence). DNA for the CDR3: TGTGCCAGTAGTCCCGGGACAGGGATAGGGGAGCTGTTTTTT. Its protein product is CASSPGTGIGELFF.

The chain uses TRBV27 and TRBJ2-1, with D possibly being TRBD1 (6 bases). Looked up from germline, CDR1 is MNHEY and CDR2 is SMNVEV (reference sequence). This CDR3 comprises 15 residues. V was pared by 2 bases and J by 5 bases, with 13 bases between. The CDR3 loop is CASSLLRTVNNEQFF. CDR3 nucleotides: TGTGCCAGCAGTTTACTGAGGACAGTAAACAATGAGCAGTTCTTC.

The gene calls are TRBV28 and TRBJ1-1; D remains ambiguous. Germline V gene lookup returns CDR1 MDHEN and CDR2 SYDVKM. V lost 4 bases to trimming and J lost 6 bases, with 15 bases between them. The CDR3 loop spans 14 amino acids. The CDR3 protein is CASSWFDRLPEAFF. CDR3 bases: TGTGCCAGCAGTTGGTTCGACCGACTGCCTGAAGCTTTCTTT.

The rearrangement joins TRBV5-4 to TRBJ1-1; TRBD1 matches 11 bases. The germline V gene has CDR1 SGHNT and CDR2 YYREEE (reference sequence). The CDR3 sequence is 16 residues long. V was pared by 3 bases and J by 5 bases, with 9 bases of the junction left unmatched. CDR3 region: CASSSDRGLQGTEAFF. The CDR3 coding sequence is TGTGCCAGCAGCTCGGACAGGGGGCTCCAGGGAACTGAAGCTTTCTTT. Based on the CDR3 plus reference TRBV5-4 and TRBJ1-1, the full variable domain is ETGVTQSPTHLIKTRGQQVTLRCSSQSGHNTVSWYQQALGQGPQFIFQYYREEENGRGNFPPRFSGLQFPNYSSELNVNALELDDSALYLCASSSDRGLQGTEAFFGQGTRLTVV.

As DNA, the CDR3 is TGTGCCAGTAGTATAGGACGGGGGGCGTACGAGCAGTACTTC. It encodes CASSIGRGAYEQYF. The chain joins TRBV19 to TRBJ2-7, with D perhaps matching TRBD2 (7 bases). The CDR3 is made up of 14 amino acids. Germline V gives CDR1 LNHDA, CDR2 SQIVND (reference sequence). V was cut by 1 base and J by 4 bases, with 11 bases left in between.

This sequence joins TRBV9 and TRBJ2-7; D unclear. The CDR3 has 11 residues. With 2 bases removed from V and 6 bases from J, the gap between germline ends came to 6 bases. The germline V gene encodes CDR1 SGDLS and CDR2 YYNGEE. CDR3 coding DNA: TGTGCCAGCAGCGTCGGAGCCGAGCAGTACTTC. It yields the protein CASSVGAEQYF. The variable domain in full, completed from reference TRBV9 and TRBJ2-7, reads DSGVTQTPKHLITATGQRVTLRCSPRSGDLSVYWYQQSLDQGLQFLIQYYNGEERAKGNILERFSAQQFPDLHSELNLSSLELGDSALYFCASSVGAEQYFGPGTRLTVT.